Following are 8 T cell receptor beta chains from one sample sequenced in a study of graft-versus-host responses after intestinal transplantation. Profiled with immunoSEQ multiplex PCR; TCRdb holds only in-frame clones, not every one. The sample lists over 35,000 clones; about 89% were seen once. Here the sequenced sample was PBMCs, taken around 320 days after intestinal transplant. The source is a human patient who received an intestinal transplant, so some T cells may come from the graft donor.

The CDR3 is CASLTSGRVNEQFF. The CDR3 DNA reads as TGTGCCAGCCTCACTAGCGGGAGGGTGAATGAGCAGTTCTTC. The chain carries TRBV28 and TRBJ2-1; 13 nucleotides align to TRBD2. V shed 8 bases and J 7 bases; nucleotides not matched to a gene: 5. The CDR3 extends over 14 amino acids. CDR1 and CDR2 (germline): MDHEN, SYDVKM.

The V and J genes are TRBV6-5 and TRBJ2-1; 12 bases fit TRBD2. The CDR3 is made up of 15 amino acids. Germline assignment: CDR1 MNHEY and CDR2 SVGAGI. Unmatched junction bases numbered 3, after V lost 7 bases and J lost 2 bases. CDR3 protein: CASIRTSGTYNEQFF. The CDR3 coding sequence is TGTGCCAGCATTAGGACTAGCGGGACCTACAATGAGCAGTTCTTC.

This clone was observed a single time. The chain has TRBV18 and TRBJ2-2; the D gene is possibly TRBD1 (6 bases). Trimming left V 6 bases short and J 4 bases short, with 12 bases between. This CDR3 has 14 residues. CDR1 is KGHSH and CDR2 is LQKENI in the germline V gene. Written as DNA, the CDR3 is TGTGCCAGCTCCCGTACAGGGACCACCGGGGAGCTGTTTTTT. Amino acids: CASSRTGTTGELFF.

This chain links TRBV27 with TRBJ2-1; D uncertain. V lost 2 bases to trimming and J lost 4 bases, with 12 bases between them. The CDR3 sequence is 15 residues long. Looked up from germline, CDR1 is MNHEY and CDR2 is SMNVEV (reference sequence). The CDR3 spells CASSLPPHTYNEQFF. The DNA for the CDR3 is TGTGCCAGCAGTTTACCCCCACACACGTACAATGAGCAGTTCTTC.

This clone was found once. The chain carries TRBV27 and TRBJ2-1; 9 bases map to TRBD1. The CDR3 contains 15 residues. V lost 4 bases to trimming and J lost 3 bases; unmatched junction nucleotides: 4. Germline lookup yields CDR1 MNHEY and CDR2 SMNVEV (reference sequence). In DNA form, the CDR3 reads TGTGCCAGCAGTTCGGGACAGGGTGGCTACAATGAGCAGTTCTTC. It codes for CASSSGQGGYNEQFF.

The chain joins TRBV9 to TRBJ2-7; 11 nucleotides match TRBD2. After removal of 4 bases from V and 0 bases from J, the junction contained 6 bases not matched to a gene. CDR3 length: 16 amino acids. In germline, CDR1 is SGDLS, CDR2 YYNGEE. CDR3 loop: CASSKGLAVFSYEQYF. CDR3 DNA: TGTGCCAGCAGCAAGGGACTAGCGGTTTTCTCCTACGAGCAGTACTTC. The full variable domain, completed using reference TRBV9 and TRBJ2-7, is DSGVTQTPKHLITATGQRVTLRCSPRSGDLSVYWYQQSLDQGLQFLIQYYNGEERAKGNILERFSAQQFPDLHSELNLSSLELGDSALYFCASSKGLAVFSYEQYFGPGTRLTVT.

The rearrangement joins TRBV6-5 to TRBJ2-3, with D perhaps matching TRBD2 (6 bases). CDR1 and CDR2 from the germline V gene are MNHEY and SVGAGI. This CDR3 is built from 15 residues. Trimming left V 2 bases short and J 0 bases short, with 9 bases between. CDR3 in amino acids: CASSYVGTSTDTQYF. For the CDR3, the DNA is TGTGCCAGCAGTTACGTAGGGACTAGCACAGATACGCAGTATTTT.

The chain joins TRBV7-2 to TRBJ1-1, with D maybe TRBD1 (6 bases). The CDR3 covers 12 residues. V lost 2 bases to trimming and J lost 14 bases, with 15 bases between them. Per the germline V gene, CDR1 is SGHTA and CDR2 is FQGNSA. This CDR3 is CASSLTGTRFFF. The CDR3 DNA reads TGTGCCAGCAGCTTAACCGGGACACGGTTCTTCTTT.